These 3 T cell receptor beta chains came from one sample sequenced in a study of spatial heterogeneity in lung cancer. Time point indicated: sample taken at primary tumor resection. Using its own MiXCR run on the 5' RACE reads, TCRdb lists one record per CDR3 protein. The sample lists tens of thousands of distinct CDR3 sequences, roughly 7.2% seen once, with 25% to 35% in the top ten. Sequenced here: PBMCs, sampled at surgery. Source of these receptors: a female donor with early-stage non-small cell lung cancer.

This clonotype has more than one count but fewer than ten. This sequence joins TRBV10-3 and TRBJ2-7; a possible D gene is TRBD2 (6 bases). V was shortened by 11 bases and J by 4 bases, with 18 bases between the two germline ends. This CDR3 spans 13 amino acids. The germline CDR1 and CDR2 sequences are ENHRY and SYGVKD. The chain's CDR3 is CASGPPGDYEQYF. DNA of the CDR3: TGTGCCTCCGGCCCCCCGGGAGATTACGAGCAGTACTTC.

This clonotype has ten or more counts. V and J are TRBV24-1 and TRBJ2-4; 10 bases fit TRBD1. There are 16 residues in the CDR3. Germline-derived CDR1 and CDR2 are KGHDR and SFDVKD. The ends lost 9 bases at V and 2 bases at J; junction bases unmatched: 9. The CDR3 DNA follows: TGTGCCACCGGGTGGGGGACAGGGGTGTCCAAAAACATTCAGTACTTC. Residues: CATGWGTGVSKNIQYF.

This clonotype has at least ten counts. This rearrangement joins TRBV6-5 to TRBJ2-5; no clear D. This CDR3 has 14 amino acids. Trimming took 4 bases from V and 9 from J, leaving 18 bases between them. Germline-derived CDR1 and CDR2 are MNHEY and SVGAGI. Here the CDR3 DNA reads TGTGCCAGCAGTTCTCAAGGACCCGCCTCGGCCCAGTACTTC. Encoded protein: CASSSQGPASAQYF.